The TCR beta chain described here comes from a study of T cell responses to AZD1222 COVID-19 vaccine (dated by TCRdb to about 2021). With regard to the full study: A total of just over 230 trial participants underwent TCR sequencing, of whom under 220 had received two doses of AZD1222 and some 25 had received two doses of the MenACWY control vaccine. Trial participants were enrolled by age into 18-55, 56-69 and 70-plus year subgroups, with approximately 150, 28 and 58 TCR-sequenced participants respectively. General findings and caveats noted by the study authors: Participants were mostly white British, with more females than males. The authors suggested clonal diversity may have been underestimated. Epitopes outside the regions mutated in the B.1.351 and B.1.1.7 variants were reportedly recognized by nearly half of the unique spike-specific TCRs. Vaccine-associated CD4 TCRs spanned the whole spike protein, with dominant responses in regions 160-218 and 743-854. Because no day 14 peak-response samples were available, repertoires were characterized only after the peak T cell response. In the small 56-69-year group, the increase in depth fell short of significance, most likely because of low power. After two AZD1222 doses, both the breadth and the depth of spike-specific TCRs were significantly higher than at day 0 and than in MenACWY recipients. Conclusions about previously exposed vaccinees are limited because only six or seven AZD1222 recipients were SARS-CoV-2 seropositive at baseline.

Comments on this clone: Its antigen is currently not known. No much larger clone exists at a distance of one base, and base qualities are not known.

The intended sense of this specimen's time point label: about 28 days (+/-7) after the second vaccine dose. AZD1222 recipients with second doses at about 4 weeks or about 12 weeks were pooled, because spike-specific TCR depth and breadth did not differ between schedules. Samples from vaccinated people were obtained from the UK trials COV001 and COV002, which included a single-blind randomized controlled phase 2/3 trial of AZD1222 (ChAdOx1 nCoV-19) in healthy adults. Trial participant PBMC samples were collected at day 0 and day 28 after the second dose for TCRbeta chain sequencing. The CDR3, from cysteine to phenylalanine, totals 13 residues. The read is trimmed to its CDR3 DNA, 39 bases read in frame from base 1. CDR1 and CDR2 (SGHAT, FQNNGV) derive from the germline V gene. V and J are truncated by 1 base and 7 bases respectively, leaving an intervening sequence of 10 bases. The CDR3 regions of human TCRbeta chains were subjected to immunosequencing. The original methods were these. TCRs in the repertoires were matched against a reference library of SARS-CoV-2-specific TCRs that had been generated with the MIRA antigen-specificity platform. Breadth was defined as the fraction of unique TCRs that were SARS-CoV-2-associated. Depth was defined as the fraction of total T cells that were SARS-CoV-2-associated. Using the MIRA data, each spike-specific TCR was mapped to the spike region that the TCR reacts to and placed in a CD4 or CD8 class. Log10-transformed breadth and depth values were compared by one-way ANOVA with Sidak's multiple comparisons tests. The clones in this table, taken by TCRdb from immuneACCESS, are in-frame only. Not every clone is retained; where verified, under half of the shortfall comes from an unresolved V gene, and the cause of the rest is unknown. The V and J calls and the clone size are those of that table, but D and trimming were determined from the DNA. The sample contains approximately 100,000 clones, more than 75% of them found a single time. The ten top clones hold more than 8.5% of the sample.

This sequence uses TRBV11-2 and TRBJ1-1, with no confident D gene call. The receptor was derived from an adult who received the AZD1222 COVID-19 vaccine. The source material was peripheral blood, sampled 28 days after the second AZD1222 dose. The base sequence is TGTGCCAGCAGCTTAGTTGATACCGTTGAAGCTTTCTTT. It encodes CASSLVDTVEAFF.